This T cell receptor beta chain appears in the sequencing data of a study of blood T cell repertoires in COVID-19. Study at large: Specimens from acute and convalescent COVID-19 originated in the United States, Italy and Spain. The analysed material was cDNA or gDNA that came from T cells, B-cell-depleted T cells, or PBMCs.

In the study's own analysis: Amplifying reference gene primers gave estimates of nucleated cell counts. The method was immunoSEQ multiplex PCR; TCRdb's version includes in-frame clones alone and lacks a portion of them. V and J calls and clone size are those listed in that table; D and trimming were worked out from the DNA. In the table there are roughly 120,000 clones, under 95% of which are singletons. There are 13 residues in the CDR3. Germline V gene sequence: CDR1 MNHEY, CDR2 SVGAGI. The J segment lost 6 bases and the V segment lost 6 bases, leaving 3 bases of the junction unmatched. The genes are TRBV6-5 and TRBJ1-2; the match to TRBD1 covers 11 bases. Sequencing was done on a sample of peripheral blood. This receptor was taken from a man aged 45-65 years with active COVID-19. CDR3 in amino acids: CASRDRGRDGYTF. The DNA of the CDR3 is TGTGCCAGCAGGGACAGGGGGCGGGATGGCTACACCTTC.